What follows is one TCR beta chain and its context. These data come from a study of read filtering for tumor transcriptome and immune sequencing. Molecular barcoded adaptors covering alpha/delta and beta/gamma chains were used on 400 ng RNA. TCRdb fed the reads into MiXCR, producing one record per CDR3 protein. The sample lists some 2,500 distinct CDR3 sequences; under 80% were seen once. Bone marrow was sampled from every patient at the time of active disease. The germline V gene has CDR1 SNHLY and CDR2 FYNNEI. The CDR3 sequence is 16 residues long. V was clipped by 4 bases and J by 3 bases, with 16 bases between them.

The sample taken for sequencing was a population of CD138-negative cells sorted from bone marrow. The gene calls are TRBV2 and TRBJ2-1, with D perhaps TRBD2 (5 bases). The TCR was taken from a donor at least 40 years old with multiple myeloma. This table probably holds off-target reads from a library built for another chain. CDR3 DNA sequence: TGTGCCAGCAGTGCCGCCGCTAGAGCGGTCTACAATGAGCAGTTCTTC. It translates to CASSAAARAVYNEQFF.